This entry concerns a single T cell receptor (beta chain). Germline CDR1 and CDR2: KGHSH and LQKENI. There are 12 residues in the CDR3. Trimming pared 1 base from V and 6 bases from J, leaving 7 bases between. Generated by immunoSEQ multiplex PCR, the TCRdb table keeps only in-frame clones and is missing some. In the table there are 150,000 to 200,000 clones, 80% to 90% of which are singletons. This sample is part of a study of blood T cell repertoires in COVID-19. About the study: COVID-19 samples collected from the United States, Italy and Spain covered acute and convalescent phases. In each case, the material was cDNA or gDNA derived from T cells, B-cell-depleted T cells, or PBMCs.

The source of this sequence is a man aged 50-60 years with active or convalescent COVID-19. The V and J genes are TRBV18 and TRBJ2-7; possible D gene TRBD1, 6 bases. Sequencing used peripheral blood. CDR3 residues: CASSPRGGEQYF. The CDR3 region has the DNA TGTGCCAGCTCACCACGAGGGGGCGAGCAGTACTTC.